The 10 T cell receptor beta chains below were found in one sample sequenced in a study of blood T cell repertoires in COVID-19. Libraries were prepared by immunoSEQ multiplex PCR; TCRdb keeps only in-frame clonotypes and omits some of them. In the table there are approximately 240,000 clones, approximately 84% of which are singletons. Sequencing was done on a sample of peripheral blood. These receptors were collected from a woman between 55 and 75 years old with acute or convalescent COVID-19.

This clone was observed once. The chain couples TRBV3-1 (or the pseudogene TRBV3-2) to TRBJ2-5; perhaps TRBD2 as D (5 bases). Trimming pared 0 bases from V and 2 bases from J, leaving 10 bases between. There are 15 residues in the CDR3. CDR1 LGHDT and CDR2 YNNKEL come from the germline V gene (reference sequence). CDR3 sequence (DNA): TGTGCCAGCAGCCAAGAGGTCTTAGCGCAAGAGACCCAGTACTTC. Translated, it gives CASSQEVLAQETQYF.

There are a few counts of this clone. V gene TRBV23-1 combines with J gene TRBJ1-4; no definite D call. TRBV23-1 is flagged as an ORF with uncertain function. CDR3 length: 14 residues. Trimming stripped 3 bases from V and 2 bases from J, with 7 bases between. The CDR3 DNA reads as TGCGCCAGCAGTCAGGTCGGGACTAATGAAAAACTGTTTTTT. Amino acids: CASSQVGTNEKLFF.

V and J are TRBV15 and TRBJ2-1, with D uncertain. The CDR3 runs 12 residues. The V end lost 3 bases, the J end lost 6 bases, and 6 bases lay between the germline ends. Looked up from germline, CDR1 is LNHNV and CDR2 is YYDKDF (reference sequence). The CDR3: CATSRALNEQFF. As DNA, the CDR3 is TGTGCCACCAGCAGGGCCCTCAATGAGCAGTTCTTC.

V gene TRBV5-1 combines with J gene TRBJ1-2; D is unclear. The CDR3 totals 14 residues. Looked up from germline, CDR1 is SGHRS and CDR2 is YFSETQ. The V and J ends lost 0 bases and 5 bases respectively, with 11 bases between them. The CDR3 protein is CASSLEGRSYGYTF. CDR3 DNA sequence: TGCGCCAGCAGCTTGGAAGGGAGATCTTATGGCTACACCTTC.

V is TRBV5-6 and J is TRBJ2-1, with TRBD1 identical over 8 bases. The ends lost 6 bases at V and 4 bases at J; junction bases unmatched: 6. This CDR3 region has 14 residues. Germline V gene data show CDR1 as SGHDT and CDR2 as YYEEEE. DNA of the CDR3: TGTGCCAGCACCGGACAGGGTCGGTACAATGAGCAGTTCTTC. This translates into CASTGQGRYNEQFF.

The rearrangement joins TRBV30 to TRBJ1-6; TRBD1 matches at 9 bases. The V segment lost 5 bases and the J segment 7 bases; nucleotides outside the gene matches: 9. CDR3 size: 15 residues. From germline, CDR1 is GTSNPN and CDR2 SVGIG (reference sequence). CDR3 loop: CAWQSGQGRNSPLHF. Here the CDR3 DNA reads TGTGCCTGGCAATCGGGACAGGGCCGAAATTCACCCCTCCACTTT.

The chain combines TRBV19 with TRBJ1-5, with D perhaps matching TRBD1 (5 bases). Deletions cut 7 bases from V and 0 bases from J, with 19 bases between. The germline gives CDR1 LNHDA, CDR2 SQIVND (reference sequence). This CDR3 comprises 17 residues. CDR3 bases: TGTGCCAGTACTCCAGATCGGGGGTCCTATAGCAATCAGCCCCAGCATTTT. Translation: CASTPDRGSYSNQPQHF. Full variable domain (remainder filled in from reference TRBV19 and TRBJ1-5): DGGITQSPKYLFRKEGQNVTLSCEQNLNHDAMYWYRQDPGQGLRLIYYSQIVNDFQKGDIAEGYSVSREKKESFPLTVTSAQKNPTAFYLCASTPDRGSYSNQPQHFGDGTRLSIL.

V gene TRBV7-9 combines with J gene TRBJ1-1; TRBD1 agrees at 7 bases. The ends lost 1 base at V and 6 bases at J; junction bases unmatched: 20. The CDR3 loop spans 19 amino acids. Germline V gives CDR1 SEHNR, CDR2 FQNEAQ (reference sequence). The CDR3 nucleotides are TGTGCCAGCAGCTTAGGTAGTGTGTTCGCCAGGGGGTTTAGGGCTGAAGCTTTCTTT. This sequence encodes CASSLGSVFARGFRAEAFF.

The chain is built from TRBV9 and TRBJ1-1; a possible D gene is TRBD1 (6 bases). This CDR3 is 15 amino acids long. V lost 0 bases, J lost 1 base, and 10 bases lay in between. Per the germline V gene, CDR1 is SGDLS and CDR2 is YYNGEE. CDR3 sequence reads: CASSVEGRGNTEAFF. The CDR3 coding sequence is TGTGCCAGCAGCGTAGAGGGCAGGGGGAACACTGAAGCTTTCTTT.

The V gene is TRBV11-2, the J gene TRBJ2-1; D call uncertain. Trimming cost V 1 base and J 1 base, with 8 bases left between them. This CDR3 spans 15 amino acids. Germline V gene data show CDR1 as SGHAT and CDR2 as FQNNGV. CDR3 loop: CASSLAPNSYNEQFF. CDR3 DNA: TGTGCCAGCAGCTTAGCCCCCAATTCCTACAATGAGCAGTTCTTC.